The entry below describes one T cell receptor beta chain. The antigen it recognizes is unknown. The input lacks base qualities; no much larger clone sits a single base away. The CDR3 regions of human TCRbeta chains were analyzed by immunosequencing. The published analysis was carried out like this. Repertoire TCRs were matched against a reference library of SARS-CoV-2-specific TCRs generated with the MIRA antigen-specificity platform. Breadth was defined as the fraction of unique TCRs that were SARS-CoV-2-associated. Depth was defined as the fraction of total T cells that were SARS-CoV-2-associated. Using the MIRA data, each spike-specific TCR was mapped to the spike region that the TCR reacts to and placed in a CD4 or CD8 class. Log10-transformed breadth and depth values were compared by one-way ANOVA with Sidak's multiple comparisons tests. The table was pulled from immuneACCESS by TCRdb, which kept in-frame rearrangements only. Such tables lose some clones; where checked, under half of the loss comes from unresolved V genes, and the rest has no known cause. V and J calls and clone size follow that table, whereas D and trimming were derived from the DNA. Within this sample are around 140,000 clones, with less than 95% of them counted one time only. Less than 9% of the sample belongs to the ten largest clones.

Per the publication, the time point label means: baseline before first vaccination. Vaccinee samples were obtained from the UK trials COV001 and COV002, which included a single-blind randomized controlled phase 2/3 trial of AZD1222 (ChAdOx1 nCoV-19) in healthy adults. For TCRbeta chain sequencing, PBMC samples from trial participants were taken at day 0 and at day 28 after the second dose. This sample is part of a study of T cell responses to AZD1222 COVID-19 vaccine (dated by TCRdb to the early 2020s). Looking at the study overall: AZD1222 recipients whose second dose came at about 4 weeks and those whose second dose came at about 12 weeks were combined into one group, since spike-specific TCR depth and breadth did not differ between the two schedules. A total of about 230 trial participants underwent TCR sequencing, of whom nearly 210 received two doses of AZD1222 and about 26 received two doses of the MenACWY control vaccine. Trial participants were enrolled by age into subgroups of 18-55, 56-69 and 70-plus years, and around 150, 28 and 57 TCR-sequenced participants, respectively, were included in these subgroups. General study outcomes and caveats: Participants were mostly white British, with more females than males. The authors suggested clonal diversity may have been underestimated. CD4 TCRs associated with the vaccine covered the entire spike protein, and the dominant responses were in regions 160-218 and 743-854. Because no day 14 peak-response samples were available, the repertoires could be characterized only after the peak T cell response. After two AZD1222 doses, spike-specific TCR breadth and depth were significantly higher than at day 0 and than in MenACWY recipients. Conclusions about previously exposed vaccinees were limited because only 6 or 7 AZD1222 recipients were SARS-CoV-2 seropositive at baseline. In the small 56-69-year group, the increase in depth fell short of significance, most likely because of low power. Reportedly, close to half of the unique spike-specific TCRs recognized epitopes lying outside the regions that are mutated in the B.1.351 and B.1.1.7 variants.

Sequences LNHDA (CDR1) and SQIVND (CDR2) are obtained from the germline V gene (reference sequence). At the junction V is shortened by 7 bases and J by 2 bases; bases outside the gene matches: 5. From its cysteine to its phenylalanine, the CDR3 spans 13 amino acids. Only the CDR3 part of the read is kept: 39 bases, read in frame from the first base. This TCR derives from an adult in good health. Sequenced here: peripheral blood, sampled on day 0 of AZD1222 vaccination. The sequence is built from TRBV19 and TRBJ2-7; TRBD2 fits 7 bases in the junction. The encoded CDR3 is CASTPGGTYEQYF. The nucleotides read TGTGCCAGTACCCCGGGGGGTACCTACGAGCAGTACTTC.